Detailed here is one TCR beta chain. These data come from a study of T cell responses to AZD1222 COVID-19 vaccine. This CDR3 contains 13 residues. Germline values: CDR1 SGHRS, CDR2 YFSETQ. V was shortened by 9 bases and J by 8 bases, with 20 bases between the two germline ends. The data were produced by immunoSEQ multiplex PCR, yet TCRdb's version contains in-frame clones alone and is incomplete. The sample comprises roughly 120,000 clones, approximately 85% of which are singletons, and almost 4.5% rests with the top ten. This chain links TRBV5-1 with TRBJ1-1, with D tentatively TRBD1 (5 bases). This TCR came from an adult who received the AZD1222 COVID-19 vaccine. Material: peripheral blood, obtained 28 days after the second AZD1222 dose. The DNA of the CDR3 is TGCGCCACCTCAGGACAATCAGCATCAGAAGCTTTCTTT. This encodes CATSGQSASEAFF.